This TCR beta chain is from a study of vaccination and CD4 T cells after COVID-19. Study as a whole: The post-COVID samples were taken a median roughly 96 days after diagnosis, anywhere from 35 to 161. Overlapping spike peptides of SARS-CoV-2, HCoV-NL63, HCoV-OC43 and HCoV-229E stimulated the cells. Researchers treated control cultures with a CEFX pool, an HIV-1 Nef pool, or no peptide.

Study observations and caveats: It was found that, in convalescent patients, 304 of 307 vaccine-specific clones were spike mono-reactive.

On this clonotype itself: Its antigen is unidentified.

The CDR3 is 14 amino acids. The V segment lost 5 bases and the J segment 8 bases; nucleotides outside the gene matches: 9. In germline, CDR1 is MGHDK, CDR2 SYGVNS. Cultured CD4+ T cell DNA was sequenced using the Oncomine TCR Beta short-read assay. One entry per CDR3 protein, called by TCRdb with MiXCR from the PCR reads. The sample includes 25,000 to 30,000 distinct CDR3 sequences, about two thirds seen only once; the top ten take around a sixth. Noted treatment: roughly 10-day PBMC culture with coronavirus spike peptide pools or control peptides (ViraFEST assay). The gene calls are TRBV25-1 and TRBJ1-2; 9 positions match TRBD1. The TCR was taken from a human donor who received a COVID-19 vaccine. The source material was CD4+ T cells from blood, cultured in vitro, sampled after SARS-CoV-2 vaccination. CDR3 sequence: CASSPRTGVRGYTF. The CDR3, as DNA: TGTGCCAGCAGTCCCCGGACAGGGGTTCGAGGCTACACCTTC.